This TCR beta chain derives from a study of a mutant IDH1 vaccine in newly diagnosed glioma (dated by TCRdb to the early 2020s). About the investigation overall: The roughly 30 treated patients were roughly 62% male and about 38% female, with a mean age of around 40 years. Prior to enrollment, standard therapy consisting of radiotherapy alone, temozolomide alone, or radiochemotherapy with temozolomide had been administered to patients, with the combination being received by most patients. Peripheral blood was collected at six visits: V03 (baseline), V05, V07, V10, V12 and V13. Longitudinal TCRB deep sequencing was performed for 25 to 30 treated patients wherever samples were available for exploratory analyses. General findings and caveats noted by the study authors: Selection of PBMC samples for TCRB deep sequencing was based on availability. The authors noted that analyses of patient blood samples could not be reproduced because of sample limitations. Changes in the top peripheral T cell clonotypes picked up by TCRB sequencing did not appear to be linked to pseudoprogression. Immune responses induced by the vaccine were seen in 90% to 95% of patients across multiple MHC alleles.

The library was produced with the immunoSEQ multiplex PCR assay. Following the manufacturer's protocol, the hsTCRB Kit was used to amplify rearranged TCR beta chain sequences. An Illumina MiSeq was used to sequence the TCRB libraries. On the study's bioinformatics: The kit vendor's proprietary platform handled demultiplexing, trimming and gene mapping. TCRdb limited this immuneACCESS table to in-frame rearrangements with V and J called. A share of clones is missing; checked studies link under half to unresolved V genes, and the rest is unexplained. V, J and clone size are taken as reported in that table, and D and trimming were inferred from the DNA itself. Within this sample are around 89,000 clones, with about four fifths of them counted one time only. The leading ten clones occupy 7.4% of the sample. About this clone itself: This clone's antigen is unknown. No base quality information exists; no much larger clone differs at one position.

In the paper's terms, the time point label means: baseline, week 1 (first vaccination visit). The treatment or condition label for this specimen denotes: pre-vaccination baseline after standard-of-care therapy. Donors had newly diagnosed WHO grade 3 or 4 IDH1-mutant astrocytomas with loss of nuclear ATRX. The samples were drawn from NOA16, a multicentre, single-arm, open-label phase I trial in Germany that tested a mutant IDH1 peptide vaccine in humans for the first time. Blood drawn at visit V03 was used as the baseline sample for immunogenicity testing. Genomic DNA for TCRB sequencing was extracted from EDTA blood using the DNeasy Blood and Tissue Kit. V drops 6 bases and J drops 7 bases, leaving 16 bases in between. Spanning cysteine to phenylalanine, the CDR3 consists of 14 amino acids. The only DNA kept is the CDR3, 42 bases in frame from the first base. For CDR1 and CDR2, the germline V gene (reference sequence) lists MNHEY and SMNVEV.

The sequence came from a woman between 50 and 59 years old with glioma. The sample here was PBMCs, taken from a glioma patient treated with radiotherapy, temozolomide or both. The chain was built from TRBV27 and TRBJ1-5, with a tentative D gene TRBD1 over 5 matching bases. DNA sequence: TGTGCCAGCAGATATGAGGGGACGGGGCAGCCCCAGCATTTT. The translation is CASRYEGTGQPQHF.